The rows below give T cell receptor beta chains drawn from one sample of a study of OX40 agonist ivuxolimab in advanced cancers. Only in-frame clones appear in the TCRdb table, and some are missing; sequencing was by immunoSEQ multiplex PCR. The sample lists 95,000 to 100,000 clones, just under 85% occurring once. The sequences come from CD4+ or CD8+ T cells sorted from blood, collected in a trial of the OX40 agonist ivuxolimab. The receptors originated from an adult with an advanced solid tumor such as melanoma, head and neck, liver or kidney cancer. The CDR3 runs from the conserved cysteine through the conserved F or W. The D gene is left open where the match is weak. The listing skips clone size in some rows; elsewhere it reads once, few, many or a size class.

j_call cdr3_length d_call clone_size v_call cdr3_aa cdr3_nt
TRBJ2-1 15 TRBD1 NA TRBV7-8 CASSLRDSAYNEQFF TGTGCCAGCAGCTTACGGGACAGCGCCTACAATGAGCAGTTCTTC
TRBJ2-3 14 TRBD2 NA TRBV14 CASSSRTSVDTQYF TGTGCCAGCAGCTCCCGGACTAGCGTAGATACGCAGTATTTT
TRBJ1-2 18 NA NA TRBV4-1 CASSQMGLKGRASYGYTF TGCGCCAGCAGCCAAATGGGCCTAAAAGGGCGAGCGAGCTATGGCTACACCTTC
TRBJ1-1 13 NA NA TRBV28 CAINRGRFTEAFF TGTGCCATTAACCGGGGCAGGTTTACTGAAGCTTTCTTT
TRBJ1-4 15 NA NA TRBV30 CAWSLELHPNQKLFF TGTGCCTGGAGTCTCGAACTGCACCCCAACCAAAAACTGTTTTTT
TRBJ2-5 13 NA NA TRBV5-6 CASSLQGGETQYF TGTGCCAGCAGCTTGCAGGGCGGGGAGACCCAGTACTTC
TRBJ2-3 18 TRBD2 NA TRBV9 CASSLPPSAGGSTDTQYF TGTGCCAGCAGCCTACCCCCCTCCGCGGGGGGGAGCACAGATACGCAGTATTTT
TRBJ1-6 15 NA NA TRBV7-8 CASSLGGSRSSPLHF TGTGCCAGCAGCTTAGGGGGGAGTCGGTCTTCACCCCTCCACTTT
TRBJ2-7 15 NA NA TRBV7-2 CASSLKAGTSGEQYF TGTGCCAGCAGCCTAAAGGCGGGGACTTCGGGAGAGCAGTACTTC
TRBJ2-7 15 NA NA TRBV5-5 CASSLTGTMANEQYF TGTGCCAGCAGCTTGACCGGGACAATGGCAAACGAGCAGTACTTC
TRBJ1-6 14 NA NA TRBV5-6 CASTISQLHGTLHF TGTGCCAGCACTATCTCACAGTTGCATGGAACCCTCCACTTT
TRBJ2-5 11 NA NA TRBV19 CASRGTETQYF TGTGCCAGTAGGGGGACAGAGACCCAGTACTTC
TRBJ1-2 13 NA NA TRBV6-1 CASANTGRYGYTF TGTGCCAGCGCAAACACAGGGCGGTATGGCTACACCTTC
TRBJ2-2 14 NA NA TRBV5-1 CASSLVPNTGELFF TGCGCCAGCAGCTTGGTTCCGAACACCGGGGAGCTGTTTTTT
TRBJ2-1 14 TRBD1 NA TRBV9 CASSDGTGKNEQFF TGTGCCAGCAGCGACGGGACAGGGAAAAATGAGCAGTTCTTC
TRBJ2-2 18 TRBD1 NA TRBV9 CASSVGDSFRTFTGELFF TGTGCCAGCAGCGTAGGGGACAGTTTCCGGACCTTCACCGGGGAGCTGTTTTTT
TRBJ2-7 18 TRBD2 NA TRBV7-2 CASSLSGTSGVSSYEQYF TGTGCCAGCAGCTTATCCGGGACTAGCGGAGTTAGCTCCTACGAGCAGTACTTC
TRBJ2-5 13 NA NA TRBV27 CASSLRGLETQYF TGTGCCAGCAGTTTACGGGGATTGGAGACCCAGTACTTC
TRBJ2-7 15 TRBD2 NA TRBV5-6 CASRGGTSGTYEQYF TGTGCCAGCAGGGGCGGGACTAGCGGGACCTACGAGCAGTACTTC
TRBJ1-1 15 NA few TRBV6-5 CASSLSGQLNTEAFF TGTGCCAGCAGTCTTTCAGGACAGTTGAACACTGAAGCTTTCTTT
TRBJ2-1 17 TRBD2 NA TRBV11-2 CASSLVPAGVINNEQFF TGTGCCAGCAGCTTAGTTCCAGCGGGAGTCATAAACAATGAGCAGTTCTTC
TRBJ2-2 14 NA NA TRBV2 CASSPTTRPGELFF TGTGCCAGCAGTCCGACTACCCGGCCCGGGGAGCTGTTTTTT
TRBJ2-5 13 NA NA TRBV5-4 CASSLRGGETQYF TGTGCCAGCAGCTTGAGGGGTGGAGAGACCCAGTACTTC
TRBJ1-2 17 NA NA TRBV10-2 CASSESIPGTSLYGYTF TGCGCCAGCAGTGAGTCGATTCCGGGGACCTCCCTCTATGGCTACACCTTC
TRBJ1-5 15 NA once TRBV6-1 CASSGSRYSNQPQHF TGTGCCAGCAGTGGAAGCCGTTATAGCAATCAGCCCCAGCATTTT
TRBJ2-1 16 TRBD2 NA TRBV5-6 CASSFRLAGAIDEQFF TGTGCCAGCAGCTTCCGACTAGCGGGAGCTATAGATGAGCAGTTCTTC
TRBJ1-2 15 TRBD1 NA TRBV27 CASRKPGQGFTGYTF TGTGCCAGCAGGAAGCCGGGACAGGGGTTCACTGGCTACACCTTC
TRBJ2-2 14 NA NA TRBV5-4 CASRPRGNTGELFF TGTGCCAGCAGGCCCCGTGGGAACACCGGGGAGCTGTTTTTT
TRBJ1-5 13 NA NA TRBV28 CASSPVIRDPQHF TGTGCCAGCAGTCCAGTGATACGTGATCCCCAGCATTTT
TRBJ2-7 14 NA NA TRBV2 CASTGATDSYEQYF TGTGCCAGCACCGGGGCTACAGACTCCTACGAGCAGTACTTC
TRBJ2-7 14 TRBD2 NA TRBV15 CATSILAGVDEQYF TGTGCCACCAGCATATTAGCGGGAGTGGATGAGCAGTACTTC
TRBJ1-4 15 TRBD1 NA TRBV4-1 CASRRTGVANEKLFF TGCGCCAGCAGACGGACAGGGGTGGCTAATGAAAAACTGTTTTTT
TRBJ2-7 14 TRBD2 NA TRBV7-2 CASRTGGPSYEQYF TGTGCCAGCAGAACGGGGGGACCATCCTACGAGCAGTACTTC
TRBJ2-1 15 TRBD2 NA TRBV19 CASSPTAGGRHEQFF TGTGCCAGTAGTCCCACCGCGGGGGGGCGGCATGAGCAGTTCTTC
TRBJ1-5 15 NA NA TRBV6-1 CASSEVGRWNQPQHF TGTGCCAGCAGTGAAGTTGGACGCTGGAATCAGCCCCAGCATTTT
TRBJ2-7 15 NA NA TRBV28 CASSSSGTKNYEQYF TGTGCCAGCAGTAGCTCCGGGACAAAGAATTACGAGCAGTACTTC
TRBJ1-2 14 NA once TRBV7-2 CASSLAQGPYGYTF TGTGCCAGCAGCTTAGCACAGGGACCATATGGCTACACCTTC
TRBJ2-3 17 TRBD2 NA TRBV19 CASSIGTSGGSTDTQYF TGTGCCAGTAGTATAGGGACTAGCGGGGGTAGCACAGATACGCAGTATTTT
TRBJ1-3 14 NA NA TRBV27 CASKPGYSGNTIYF TGTGCCAGCAAACCTGGGTATAGTGGAAACACCATATATTTT
TRBJ1-2 14 TRBD1 NA TRBV19 CASSIGTGNYGYTF TGTGCCAGTAGTATAGGGACAGGGAACTATGGCTACACCTTC
TRBJ2-2 17 TRBD2 NA TRBV11-3 CASSSTSGGAVGGELFF TGTGCCAGCAGCTCCACTAGCGGGGGGGCCGTCGGCGGGGAGCTGTTTTTT
TRBJ2-5 15 NA NA TRBV9 CASSVSPQGQETQYF TGTGCCAGCAGCGTAAGTCCGCAGGGCCAAGAGACCCAGTACTTC
TRBJ1-2 15 TRBD1 NA TRBV28 CASTMRDRGSVGYTF TGTGCCAGCACCATGAGGGACAGGGGTTCCGTTGGCTACACCTTC
TRBJ2-5 17 TRBD2 NA TRBV10-2 CATTSWGSSGRRETQYF TGCGCCACTACTTCCTGGGGCTCTAGCGGGAGACGAGAGACCCAGTACTTC
TRBJ2-1 12 NA NA TRBV5-1 CASRFDTGEQFF TGCGCCAGCAGATTCGACACAGGTGAGCAGTTCTTC
TRBJ1-1 13 NA few TRBV6-1 CASSSQAAIEAFF TGTGCCAGCAGTAGCCAGGCAGCCATAGAAGCTTTCTTT
TRBJ2-1 14 TRBD2 NA TRBV28 CATLGLAADNEQFF TGTGCCACCCTAGGACTAGCGGCCGACAATGAGCAGTTCTTC
TRBJ2-1 12 NA NA TRBV19 CASSRAYNEQFF TGTGCCAGTAGTAGGGCCTACAATGAGCAGTTCTTC
TRBJ1-1 13 NA NA TRBV7-6 CASSFQSYTEAFF TGTGCCAGCAGCTTCCAATCCTACACTGAAGCTTTCTTT
TRBJ1-2 13 NA few TRBV4-2 CASSGTGHYGYTF TGTGCCAGCAGCGGAACCGGGCACTATGGCTACACCTTC
TRBJ2-3 17 TRBD2 NA TRBV11-2 CASSLLTAGGGTDTQYF TGTGCCAGCAGCTTACTGACAGCGGGAGGGGGCACAGATACGCAGTATTTT
TRBJ2-2 14 NA NA TRBV2 CASIGVAGTGELFF TGTGCCAGCATTGGGGTTGCAGGGACCGGGGAGCTGTTTTTT
TRBJ2-7 20 NA NA TRBV4-2 CASSQVGKGGARSGSYEQYF TGTGCCAGCAGCCAAGTGGGAAAAGGGGGGGCCCGGTCAGGTTCCTACGAGCAGTACTTC
TRBJ2-2 14 TRBD1 NA TRBV6-1 CASSPDRGAPRLFF TGTGCCAGCAGTCCGGACAGGGGGGCCCCTCGGCTGTTTTTT
TRBJ2-6 16 NA NA TRBV27 CASSLSRAPGANVLTF TGTGCCAGCAGTTTATCAAGGGCGCCTGGGGCCAACGTCCTGACTTTC
TRBJ1-6 16 NA NA TRBV6-6 CASSYSGRPSNSPLHF TGTGCCAGCAGTTACTCGGGCAGGCCCTCCAATTCACCCCTCCACTTT
TRBJ1-1 14 NA NA TRBV2 CASSVDSRDTEAFF TGTGCCAGCAGCGTCGACTCTAGGGACACTGAAGCTTTCTTT
TRBJ1-4 16 TRBD1 NA TRBV5-1 CASSLTSQGANEKLFF TGCGCCAGCAGCCTAACCTCACAGGGGGCTAATGAAAAACTGTTTTTT
TRBJ1-1 15 TRBD1 NA TRBV6-5 CASTTGTGQNTEAFF TGTGCCAGCACGACAGGGACAGGACAAAACACTGAAGCTTTCTTT
TRBJ2-4 15 NA NA TRBV19 CASSIRTSAKNIQYF TGTGCCAGTAGTATTCGGACCTCCGCCAAAAACATTCAGTACTTC